This is a list of T cell receptor beta chains from one sample in a study of T cell responses to AZD1222 COVID-19 vaccine. Data came from immunoSEQ multiplex PCR; TCRdb stores just in-frame clones and leaves some out. The sample shows some 88,000 clones, approximately 90% of them seen only once. Sequenced material: peripheral blood, taken 28 days after the second AZD1222 dose. Source of these receptors: an adult who received the AZD1222 COVID-19 vaccine. The CDR3 runs from the conserved cysteine through the conserved F or W. Fields, in order: D gene, V gene, clone size, J gene, CDR3 protein, CDR3 DNA. The D gene is left open where the match is weak. Clone sizes are given selectively: once, few, many, or a class where the clone is expanded.

d_call: .
v_call: TRBV21-1
clone_size: .
j_call: TRBJ1-2
cdr3_aa: CASSICGGYNGYTF
cdr3_nt: TGTGCCAGCAGCATCTGTGGGGGATATAATGGCTACACCTTC

d_call: .
v_call: TRBV3-1/TRBV3-2
clone_size: .
j_call: TRBJ1-2
cdr3_aa: CASSQVLPFDSGRNYGYTF
cdr3_nt: TGTGCCAGCAGCCAAGTCCTCCCCTTTGACTCAGGGAGGAACTATGGCTACACCTTC

d_call: .
v_call: TRBV3-1/TRBV3-2
clone_size: once
j_call: TRBJ2-1
cdr3_aa: CASSQSNNEQFF
cdr3_nt: TGTGCCAGCAGCCAGAGCAACAATGAGCAGTTCTTC

d_call: TRBD1
v_call: TRBV2
clone_size: .
j_call: TRBJ1-5
cdr3_aa: CASSPGTGGIGSNQPQHF
cdr3_nt: TGTGCCAGCAGTCCCGGGACAGGGGGCATCGGAAGCAATCAGCCCCAGCATTTT

d_call: .
v_call: TRBV18
clone_size: .
j_call: TRBJ2-2
cdr3_aa: CASSPQKGGLNTGELFF
cdr3_nt: TGTGCCAGCTCACCACAGAAAGGGGGACTGAACACCGGGGAGCTGTTTTTT

d_call: .
v_call: TRBV5-5
clone_size: once
j_call: TRBJ1-5
cdr3_aa: CASSLRQPNQPQHF
cdr3_nt: TGTGCCAGCAGCTTGAGACAGCCCAATCAGCCCCAGCATTTT

d_call: .
v_call: TRBV9
clone_size: .
j_call: TRBJ1-3
cdr3_aa: CASSGWKGNTIYF
cdr3_nt: TGTGCCAGCAGCGGATGGAAAGGAAACACCATATATTTT

d_call: .
v_call: TRBV19
clone_size: .
j_call: TRBJ2-7
cdr3_aa: CASGTYEQYF
cdr3_nt: TGTGCCAGTGGAACCTACGAGCAGTACTTC

d_call: TRBD1
v_call: TRBV5-6
clone_size: once
j_call: TRBJ2-2
cdr3_aa: CASSSAPGTGFTGELFF
cdr3_nt: TGTGCCAGCAGCTCTGCTCCCGGGACAGGGTTCACCGGGGAGCTGTTTTTT

d_call: .
v_call: TRBV5-5
clone_size: .
j_call: TRBJ1-2
cdr3_aa: CASSLDPTSLYGYTF
cdr3_nt: TGTGCCAGCAGCTTGGATCCCACATCGCTCTATGGCTACACCTTC

d_call: .
v_call: TRBV18
clone_size: .
j_call: TRBJ1-6
cdr3_aa: CASSSSWAGDNSPLHF
cdr3_nt: TGTGCCAGCTCATCCTCGTGGGCGGGGGACAATTCACCCCTCCACTTT

d_call: .
v_call: TRBV28
clone_size: .
j_call: TRBJ1-5
cdr3_aa: CASQTPYVQPQHF
cdr3_nt: TGTGCCAGCCAGACCCCGTACGTTCAGCCCCAGCATTTT

d_call: .
v_call: TRBV24-1
clone_size: .
j_call: TRBJ1-2
cdr3_aa: CATSDSGKATYGYTF
cdr3_nt: TGTGCCACCAGTGACTCAGGGAAGGCTACTTATGGCTACACCTTC

d_call: .
v_call: TRBV19
clone_size: few
j_call: TRBJ2-7
cdr3_aa: CASSMSYGGRKIYEQYF
cdr3_nt: TGTGCCAGTAGTATGTCATACGGGGGGCGGAAAATCTACGAGCAGTACTTC

d_call: .
v_call: TRBV11-2
clone_size: .
j_call: TRBJ2-5
cdr3_aa: CASSLRGGRGETQYF
cdr3_nt: TGTGCCAGCAGCTTAAGGGGGGGAAGGGGCGAGACCCAGTACTTC

d_call: .
v_call: TRBV12-3/TRBV12-4
clone_size: .
j_call: TRBJ1-2
cdr3_aa: CASSFRGTGYTF
cdr3_nt: TGTGCCAGCAGTTTTCGGGGGACTGGCTACACCTTC

d_call: TRBD1
v_call: TRBV3-1/TRBV3-2
clone_size: .
j_call: TRBJ1-6
cdr3_aa: CATAGRDRNSPLHF
cdr3_nt: TGTGCCACCGCGGGCCGGGACAGGAATTCACCCCTCCACTTT

d_call: TRBD1
v_call: TRBV28
clone_size: .
j_call: TRBJ1-6
cdr3_aa: CASRGEGAVNSPLHF
cdr3_nt: TGTGCCAGCAGGGGAGAGGGGGCAGTAAATTCACCCCTCCACTTT

d_call: .
v_call: TRBV11-2
clone_size: .
j_call: TRBJ2-7
cdr3_aa: CASSLVAQASSEQYF
cdr3_nt: TGTGCCAGCAGCCTAGTCGCACAGGCGTCTTCTGAGCAGTACTTC

d_call: .
v_call: TRBV28
clone_size: .
j_call: TRBJ1-2
cdr3_aa: CASRPTGRDGYTF
cdr3_nt: TGTGCCAGCAGACCTACTGGCAGGGATGGCTACACCTTC

d_call: .
v_call: TRBV6-6
clone_size: .
j_call: TRBJ2-3
cdr3_aa: CASSYEVDTQYF
cdr3_nt: TGTGCCAGCAGTTACGAGGTGGATACGCAGTATTTT

d_call: .
v_call: TRBV6-5
clone_size: .
j_call: TRBJ1-3
cdr3_aa: CASSYSTSSGNTIYF
cdr3_nt: TGTGCCAGCAGTTACTCGACGAGCTCTGGAAACACCATATATTTT

d_call: .
v_call: TRBV19
clone_size: .
j_call: TRBJ1-5
cdr3_aa: CASSVRAPSGNQPQHF
cdr3_nt: TGTGCCAGTAGTGTCCGGGCGCCGTCCGGCAATCAGCCCCAGCATTTT

d_call: .
v_call: TRBV19
clone_size: once
j_call: TRBJ2-7
cdr3_aa: CASATPASGGLNEQYF
cdr3_nt: TGTGCCAGTGCCACCCCCGCTTCAGGGGGACTGAACGAGCAGTACTTC

d_call: .
v_call: TRBV20-1
clone_size: .
j_call: TRBJ1-2
cdr3_aa: CSAKYYGYTF
cdr3_nt: TGCAGTGCTAAATACTATGGCTACACCTTC

d_call: .
v_call: TRBV11-3
clone_size: .
j_call: TRBJ1-3
cdr3_aa: CASSPRRVWTGNTIYF
cdr3_nt: TGTGCCAGCAGCCCCCGGAGGGTATGGACTGGAAACACCATATATTTT

d_call: TRBD1
v_call: TRBV19
clone_size: .
j_call: TRBJ2-7
cdr3_aa: CASSPGGYEQYF
cdr3_nt: TGTGCCAGTAGTCCAGGGGGCTACGAGCAGTACTTC

d_call: .
v_call: TRBV7-2
clone_size: .
j_call: TRBJ1-3
cdr3_aa: CASSSSSGNTIYF
cdr3_nt: TGTGCCAGCAGCTCTAGCTCTGGAAACACCATATATTTT

d_call: .
v_call: TRBV15
clone_size: .
j_call: TRBJ1-1
cdr3_aa: CATSRQVALNTEAFF
cdr3_nt: TGTGCCACCAGCAGACAGGTTGCCTTGAACACTGAAGCTTTCTTT

d_call: .
v_call: TRBV30
clone_size: .
j_call: TRBJ1-2
cdr3_aa: CAWSVGDNYGYTF
cdr3_nt: TGTGCCTGGAGTGTCGGGGACAACTATGGCTACACCTTC

d_call: TRBD1
v_call: TRBV5-4
clone_size: .
j_call: TRBJ2-7
cdr3_aa: CASSRPGQDYEQYF
cdr3_nt: TGTGCCAGCAGCCGGCCGGGACAGGACTACGAGCAGTACTTC

d_call: TRBD1
v_call: TRBV2
clone_size: .
j_call: TRBJ1-5
cdr3_aa: CASSPPDRSSNQPQHF
cdr3_nt: TGTGCCAGCAGCCCACCGGACAGGAGTAGCAATCAGCCCCAGCATTTT

d_call: .
v_call: TRBV10-2
clone_size: once
j_call: TRBJ2-6
cdr3_aa: CASSAAQGSGANVLTF
cdr3_nt: TGCGCCAGCAGTGCTGCCCAGGGCTCTGGGGCCAACGTCCTGACTTTC

d_call: TRBD2
v_call: TRBV7-6
clone_size: .
j_call: TRBJ2-7
cdr3_aa: CASSPLGRGGPYEQYF
cdr3_nt: TGTGCCAGCAGCCCCCTCGGGCGGGGGGGACCCTACGAGCAGTACTTC

d_call: TRBD1
v_call: TRBV28
clone_size: .
j_call: TRBJ1-1
cdr3_aa: CASSEDRDTEAFF
cdr3_nt: TGTGCCAGCAGTGAGGACAGGGACACTGAAGCTTTCTTT

d_call: .
v_call: TRBV5-4
clone_size: .
j_call: TRBJ1-1
cdr3_aa: CASSLDGQTEAFF
cdr3_nt: TGTGCCAGCAGCTTGGACGGTCAAACTGAAGCTTTCTTT

d_call: .
v_call: TRBV15
clone_size: .
j_call: TRBJ1-4
cdr3_aa: CATSRAGGLNEKLFF
cdr3_nt: TGTGCCACCAGCAGAGCGGGGGGCCTTAATGAAAAACTGTTTTTT

d_call: .
v_call: TRBV10-3
clone_size: .
j_call: TRBJ1-1
cdr3_aa: CAISGGTGQNTEAFF
cdr3_nt: TGTGCCATCAGTGGGGGGACGGGGCAGAACACTGAAGCTTTCTTT